Listed here are 22 T cell receptor beta chains from one sample, sequenced in a study of human T cells and chemical hapten exposure. Via MiXCR, TCRdb re-called the RACE reads, giving one row per CDR3 protein. The sample contains tens of thousands of distinct CDR3 sequences, 10% of which appear only once. Time point in this sample: patch test 1, 2 weeks after DPC sensitization. Treatment described: therapeutic diphenylcyclopropenone sensitization with weekly scalp DPC. This specimen was whole blood, taken in connection with sensitization to the hapten diphenylcyclopropenone (DPC). These receptors all stem from a woman aged 50 to 60 with alopecia areata. Some clones in this sample may be carry-over from other donors' samples.

This clonotype was observed a few times. The chain joins TRBV7-2 to TRBJ2-5; D is ambiguous. Trimming left V 1 base short and J 0 bases short, with 9 bases between. Germline CDR1 SGHTA, CDR2 FQGNSA. The CDR3 has 15 residues. The CDR3 loop reads CASSLGRLNQETQYF. The CDR3, as DNA: TGTGCCAGCAGCTTAGGCAGGCTAAACCAAGAGACCCAGTACTTC.

The genes are TRBV29-1 and TRBJ1-2, with 10 nucleotides matching TRBD1. J lost 4 bases, V lost 7 bases, and 12 bases had no gene match. CDR1 is SQVTM and CDR2 is ANQGSEA in the germline V gene. This CDR3 has 15 amino acids. Here the CDR3 reads CSGSTGTGDSYGYTF. The CDR3 DNA sequence: TGCAGCGGCTCCACCGGGACAGGGGATAGCTATGGCTACACCTTC.

This clonotype was recorded a few times. V is TRBV28 and J is TRBJ1-2; unclear D gene. The CDR3 length is 14 residues. Germline V gives CDR1 MDHEN, CDR2 SYDVKM. V lost 2 bases and J lost 8, with 15 bases in between. CDR3 sequence reads: CASSLNGEAGGYTF. The DNA of the CDR3 is TGTGCCAGCAGTTTAAACGGGGAGGCAGGAGGCTACACCTTC.

The chain uses TRBV18 and TRBJ2-2; D call uncertain. There are 16 residues in the CDR3. Trimming removed 0 bases from V and 2 bases from J, with 10 bases in between. Germline loops: CDR1 KGHSH, CDR2 LQKENI. CDR3 amino acids: CASSPPSGRNTGELFF. CDR3 DNA: TGTGCCAGCTCACCACCCTCAGGAAGAAACACCGGGGAGCTGTTTTTT.

This clonotype was seen more than once but under ten times. A junction end diverges from the germline sequence, so it may reflect a read error. The J gene is TRBJ2-3, the V gene TRBV7-8, with 9 bases aligning to TRBD2. The CDR3 covers 13 residues. Germline V CDR1 and CDR2: SGHVS, FQNEAQ. The CDR3 nucleotides read TGTGCCAGCAGCCTAGCGGGACCTAATACGCAGTATTTT. This translates into CASSLAGPNTQYF.

The chain is built from TRBV20-1 and TRBJ1-2; D gene uncertain. The germline V gene encodes CDR1 DFQATT and CDR2 SNEGSKA (reference sequence). This CDR3 region has 14 residues. V lost 1 base and J 2 bases, leaving 11 bases between the germline ends. The CDR3, as DNA: TGCAGTGCTAGAGCCCCAGAGACCAACTATGGCTACACCTTC. Encoded protein: CSARAPETNYGYTF.

The V call is TRBV6-2 or TRBV6-3, the J call TRBJ2-7, with D maybe TRBD2 (6 bases). CDR3 length: 13 amino acids. Germline V gene sequence: CDR1 MNHEY, CDR2 SVGEGT. Trimming took 7 bases from V and 4 from J, leaving 14 bases between them. The DNA for the CDR3 is TGTGCCAGCAAGGCTAGCGCAACGTACGAGCAGTACTTC. Protein product: CASKASATYEQYF.

The rearrangement uses TRBV7-2 and TRBJ2-3, with TRBD1 as a possible D gene (6 bases). Germline V gene lookup returns CDR1 SGHTA and CDR2 FQGNSA. The V end lost 4 bases, the J end lost 1 base, and 15 bases lay between the germline ends. This CDR3 is 16 amino acids long. CDR3 region: CASSSRGWGGTDTQYF. The DNA of the CDR3 is TGTGCCAGCAGCTCAAGGGGGTGGGGAGGCACAGATACGCAGTATTTT.

This clonotype was recorded many times. This chain connects TRBV7-6 to TRBJ2-1, with D perhaps matching TRBD2 (8 bases). V lost 5 bases to trimming and J lost 4 bases, with 18 bases between them. The CDR3 loop spans 16 amino acids. Per germline, CDR1 SGHVS and CDR2 FNYEAQ. The CDR3 DNA is TGTGCCAGCAGCCTCCAGGGGGGCGGGAGGTACAATGAGCAGTTCTTC. Translated: CASSLQGGGRYNEQFF.

This clonotype was detected ten times or more. V is TRBV2 and J is TRBJ2-3, with TRBD1 identical over 10 bases. V gave up 6 bases and J gave up 4 bases; unmatched junction bases: 10. This CDR3 is built from 16 residues. Per germline, CDR1 SNHLY and CDR2 FYNNEI. The CDR3 DNA reads TGTGCCAGCAGGCCGGGAGACAGGGGGCGCTCAGATACGCAGTATTTT. It is translated as CASRPGDRGRSDTQYF.

This clonotype came up many times. The chain joins TRBV12-3 or TRBV12-4 to TRBJ2-7; unclear D gene. The ends were cut back, 6 bases at V and 4 bases at J, with 10 bases in the middle. The CDR3 is 12 amino acids. CDR3 region: CASSLTSYEQYF. CDR3 coding DNA: TGTGCCAGCAGCCTGACCAGTTACGAGCAGTACTTC.

The rearrangement links TRBV3-2 to TRBJ2-5. TRBV3-2 is noted as a pseudogene. This CDR3 has 12 amino acids. As DNA, the CDR3 is TGTGCCAGCAGCCAGGGACAAGAGACCCAGTACTTC. This codes for CASSQGQETQYF.

This clonotype was seen a handful of times. The rearrangement uses TRBV18 and TRBJ2-1; possible D gene TRBD2, 6 bases. This CDR3 has 13 amino acids. Between the trimmed V and J ends, which lost 8 bases and 0 bases, there was a span of 8 bases. CDR1 KGHSH and CDR2 LQKENI come from the germline V gene. Here the CDR3 reads CASGGSSYNEQFF. CDR3 nucleotides: TGTGCCAGCGGGGGGAGCTCCTACAATGAGCAGTTCTTC. Filled out from reference TRBV18 and TRBJ2-1, the complete variable domain reads NAGVMQNPRHLVRRRGQEARLRCSPMKGHSHVYWYRQLPEEGLKFMVYLQKENIIDESGMPKERFSAEFPKEGPSILRIQQVVRGDSAAYFCASGGSSYNEQFFGPGTRLTVL.

This clonotype was found a few times. This chain connects TRBV28 to TRBJ2-7; 9 bases agree with TRBD1. The germline V gene encodes CDR1 MDHEN and CDR2 SYDVKM. The CDR3 contains 13 residues. The V and J ends lost 8 bases and 4 bases, in that order; junction bases with no gene match: 6. For the CDR3, the DNA is TGTGCCAGCCGCGGACAGGGGAAGTACGAGCAGTACTTC. It specifies CASRGQGKYEQYF.

This rearrangement joins TRBV12-3 or TRBV12-4 to TRBJ2-1; 8 nucleotides line up with TRBD2. The CDR3 loop spans 14 amino acids. V lost 6 bases to trimming and J lost 3 bases; unmatched junction nucleotides: 4. CDR3 DNA: TGTGCCAGCAGCCACCGGGGGGGCTACAATGAGCAGTTCTTC. Its translation is CASSHRGGYNEQFF.

Many counts were recorded for this clonotype. This sequence joins TRBV7-2 and TRBJ2-6; D gene uncertain. This CDR3 contains 15 residues. The ends were cut back, 5 bases at V and 0 bases at J, with 8 bases in the middle. Germline V gene data show CDR1 as SGHTA and CDR2 as FQGNSA. In DNA form, the CDR3 reads TGTGCCAGCAGCAGGACCCCCTCTGGGGCCAACGTCCTGACTTTC. It yields the protein CASSRTPSGANVLTF.

The chain combines TRBV7-6 with TRBJ2-1; D possibly corresponds to TRBD2 (7 bases). Trimming left V 3 bases short and J 7 bases short, with 19 bases between. This CDR3 contains 16 residues. Germline V gives CDR1 SGHVS, CDR2 FNYEAQ. The CDR3 nucleotides are TGTGCCAGCAGCTTTCCCGGGGGCGGGAGAAGGAATGAGCAGTTCTTC. It is translated as CASSFPGGGRRNEQFF.

The chain uses TRBV28 and TRBJ2-1; D remains ambiguous. Trimming took 6 bases from V and 5 from J, leaving 14 bases between them. Germline V CDR1 and CDR2: MDHEN, SYDVKM. This CDR3 contains 14 residues. The CDR3 DNA is TGTGCCAGCAGGATTAGGCACGCTCACAATGAGCAGTTCTTC. The encoded protein is CASRIRHAHNEQFF.

This clonotype showed up just a few times. The chain employs TRBV7-3 and TRBJ2-1; 8 nucleotides align to TRBD2. J lost 6 bases, V lost 3 bases, and 4 bases had no gene match. Germline V lookup: CDR1 SGHTA, CDR2 FQGTGA. The CDR3 runs to 14 residues. The CDR3 DNA follows: TGTGCCAGCAGCTTCAGCGGGAGAGGCAATGAGCAGTTCTTC. It yields the protein CASSFSGRGNEQFF.

The V gene is TRBV28, the J gene TRBJ2-7, with D hard to call. The germline gives CDR1 MDHEN, CDR2 SYDVKM. Trimming left V 7 bases short and J 2 bases short, with 9 bases between. The CDR3 runs to 12 residues. For the CDR3, the DNA is TGTGCCAGCACCACTTTGCCCTACGAGCAGTACTTC. It yields the protein CASTTLPYEQYF.

This clonotype was picked up a small number of times. The genes are TRBV10-3 and TRBJ2-3; D unresolved. The germline gives CDR1 ENHRY, CDR2 SYGVKD. V lost 8 bases and J lost 4, with 10 bases in between. The CDR3 sequence is 12 residues long. CDR3 in DNA: TGTGCCATCGGGGTGGGCCCAGATACGCAGTATTTT. As protein: CAIGVGPDTQYF.

This clonotype turned up a few times. The V and J genes are TRBV7-2 and TRBJ2-3, with D hard to call. The germline gives CDR1 SGHTA, CDR2 FQGNSA. The CDR3 covers 12 residues. V lost 4 bases and J lost 4, with 6 bases in between. CDR3 loop: CASSSSADTQYF. The CDR3, as DNA: TGTGCCAGCAGCTCTAGTGCAGATACGCAGTATTTT.